This record covers a single T cell receptor beta chain. In germline, CDR1 is GTSNPN, CDR2 SVGIG (reference sequence). The CDR3 length is 11 residues. The sample originates from a study of blood T cell repertoires in COVID-19. In the authors' workflow: The authors estimated nucleated cell counts from reference gene primer amplification. The assay was immunoSEQ multiplex PCR, and TCRdb's table has in-frame clones only and misses some. The V and J calls and clone size were taken over from that table, and D and trimming were inferred from the DNA. The sample has about 260,000 clones, approximately 86% seen once.

V and J are TRBV30 and TRBJ1-4; D is perhaps TRBD1 (5 bases). Sequencing used peripheral blood. This receptor was identified in a man in his late teens or twenties with active or convalescent COVID-19. For the CDR3, the DNA is TGTGCTAGCGGAGGGGCGGAAAAACTGTTTTTT. As protein: CASGGAEKLFF.